A single sample is the source of the 25 T cell receptor beta chains below, sequenced in a study of low-dose radiotherapy and immunotherapy resistance in tumors. Covering alpha and beta chains, TRAV- and TRBV-specific primers were used for the first-strand cDNA. With a V-primer adapter and a constant-region primer, TCRs were amplified for around 20 PCR cycles. TCRdb itself ran the reads through MiXCR, one entry per CDR3 protein. Found here are about 58,000 distinct CDR3 sequences, about 23% of them singletons; the top ten hold less than 7.5%. Time point denoted: after trial treatment. As to treatment: LDRT plus nivolumab, ipilimumab, low-dose cyclophosphamide and aspirin (RACIN trial). This sample comprised PBMCs, obtained after low-dose radiotherapy plus immunotherapy. The source is a male donor with prostate cancer.

Comment on this clonotype: Sequence at one end of the junction differs from germline and may be a read error. This rearrangement joins TRBV5-3 to TRBJ1-1; D gene ambiguous. TRBV5-3 is annotated as an ORF whose role is uncertain. The CDR3 contains 12 residues. As DNA, the CDR3 is TGTGCCAGCAGCTTCTTTAACACTGAAGCTTTCTTT. Encoded protein: CASSFFNTEAFF.

A note on this clonotype: The limits of the CDR3 on the DNA are not certain, so only TCRdb's listed CDR3 is given. The chain's CDR3 is CASSFYICSVPTDTQYF. V usage is TRBV11-2 and J usage is TRBJ2-3. CDR1 is SGHAT, CDR2 FQNNGV, per germline. The CDR3 has 17 residues if both end residues are counted.

In regard to this clonotype: The DNA is omitted, as the CDR3 cannot be located on it reliably, and the CDR3 follows TCRdb's listing. The chain uses TRBV23-1 and TRBJ2-5. TRBV23-1 is treated as an ORF (open reading frame) with a function not yet certain. The CDR3 extends over 24 residues, inclusive of both ends. The CDR3 region is CASTNQTSMYLCASSFLGVVTQYF.

Turning to this clonotype: The limits of the CDR3 on the DNA are not certain, so only TCRdb's listed CDR3 is given. The chain has TRBV5-1 and TRBJ2-2; the D call TRBD2 from the table was never checked on the DNA. The CDR3 is made up of 15 amino acids, end residues included. Germline assignment: CDR1 SGHRS and CDR2 YFSETQ. The CDR3 spells CASSSVRGGAELFFF.

The sample holds many counts of this clonotype. The genes are TRBV7-2 and TRBJ2-2; the D call may be TRBD1 or TRBD2 (6 bases each). Trimming shortened V by 3 bases and J by 4 bases, and 21 bases separated the two germline ends. CDR1 and CDR2 (germline): SGHTA, FQGNSA. The CDR3 is made up of 18 amino acids. CDR3 in DNA: TGTGCCAGCAGCTTTTCCTTTCTGGAGGGGGTCGGCACCGGGGAGCTGTTTTTT. Amino acids: CASSFSFLEGVGTGELFF.

V is TRBV6-2 or TRBV6-3 and J is TRBJ2-3; D uncertain. CDR1 and CDR2 (germline): MNHEY, SVGEGT. The V end was cut by 2 bases, the J end by 0 bases, with 9 bases between. The CDR3 has 15 amino acids. CDR3: CASSYRATSTDTQYF. The CDR3 DNA reads as TGTGCCAGCAGTTACCGAGCGACTAGCACAGATACGCAGTATTTT.

This clonotype was counted many times. The genes are TRBV5-4 and TRBJ2-2, with 7 bases lining up with TRBD1. The CDR3 has 16 amino acids. The V and J ends lost 2 bases and 1 base, in that order; junction bases with no gene match: 5. In germline, CDR1 is SGHNT, CDR2 YYREEE (reference sequence). The CDR3 DNA sequence: TGTGCCAGCAGCTTACCGGGACAGAGGAACACCGGGGAGCTGTTTTTT. Protein: CASSLPGQRNTGELFF.

This clonotype was counted a few times. The chain joins TRBV9 to TRBJ2-2; 10 positions agree with TRBD2. The V and J ends lost 0 bases and 6 bases, in that order; junction bases with no gene match: 5. The CDR3 totals 16 residues. Germline V CDR1 and CDR2: SGDLS, YYNGEE. The CDR3: CASSVVAGGGAGELFF. In DNA, the CDR3 is TGTGCCAGCAGCGTAGTAGCGGGGGGCGGGGCCGGGGAGCTGTTTTTT.

At least ten counts were recorded for this clonotype. The chain uses TRBV6-2 or TRBV6-3 and TRBJ1-1; 9 positions agree with TRBD1. CDR1 and CDR2 (germline): MNHEY, SVGEGT. CDR3 length equals 15 residues. Unmatched junction bases numbered 6, after V lost 6 bases and J lost 1 base. The CDR3 nucleotides read TGTGCCAGCAGAGAACCGGGACAGGGGAACACTGAAGCTTTCTTT. This codes for CASREPGQGNTEAFF.

This clonotype showed up many times. The chain has TRBV20-1 and TRBJ1-1; unclear D gene. CDR1 is DFQATT and CDR2 is SNEGSKA in the germline V gene (reference sequence). This CDR3 is 16 amino acids long. V was trimmed by 4 bases and J by 2 bases, leaving 20 bases between them. The CDR3 coding sequence is TGCAGTGCTAAGGAGCGCGAGCGCCCTGATAACACTGAAGCTTTCTTT. This gives the protein CSAKERERPDNTEAFF.

Note on this clonotype: A far larger clone is only one base removed, so a read error is likely. The rearrangement links TRBV5-4 to TRBJ2-1; D may be TRBD2 (5 bases). Germline CDR1 SGHNT, CDR2 YYREEE (reference sequence). V was pared by 5 bases and J by 8 bases, with 17 bases between. This CDR3 contains 14 residues. The CDR3: CASSVEGAVDEQFF. CDR3 DNA: TGTGCCAGCAGTGTCGAGGGAGCTGTCGATGAGCAGTTCTTC.

At least ten counts were recorded for this clonotype. The chain has TRBV7-9 and TRBJ1-6, with D perhaps matching TRBD1 (5 bases). This CDR3 comprises 15 residues. Trimming left V 0 bases short and J 7 bases short, with 10 bases between. Germline V gene data show CDR1 as SEHNR and CDR2 as FQNEAQ (reference sequence). The CDR3 reads CASSLADTGNSPLHF. The DNA of the CDR3 is TGTGCCAGCAGCTTAGCGGACACCGGGAATTCACCCCTCCACTTT.

This clonotype was counted ten times or more. This rearrangement joins TRBV21-1 to TRBJ2-7; the table names TRBD1, a call not compared with the DNA. TRBV21-1 constitutes a pseudogene. This CDR3 region has 12 residues. The CDR3: CASSGSGVEQYF. CDR3 coding DNA: TGTGCCAGCAGCGGTTCGGGGGTCGAGCAGTACTTC.

This clonotype was picked up many times. The chain recombines TRBV7-9 with TRBJ2-3; weak D call: TRBD1 (5 bases). The V and J ends lost 3 bases and 9 bases respectively, with 10 bases between them. Germline V CDR1 and CDR2: SEHNR, FQNEAQ (reference sequence). CDR3 length equals 12 residues. CDR3 loop: CASSFDAGTQYF. For the CDR3, the DNA is TGTGCCAGCAGCTTCGATGCAGGGACGCAGTATTTT.

Remarks on this clonotype: A far larger clone is a single base away, which makes a read error likely. The CDR3 DNA sequence: TGTGTCAGCAGCCCTAGACGGGGCTACGAGCAGTACTTC. This gives the protein CVSSPRRGYEQYF. The chain joins TRBV7-9 to TRBJ2-7; D might be TRBD2 (5 bases). The CDR3 has 13 residues. Germline CDR1 and CDR2: SEHNR and FQNEAQ (reference sequence).

This clonotype has only a few counts. V usage is TRBV20-1 and J usage is TRBJ2-2; tentative D call: TRBD2 (5 bases). This CDR3 has 15 residues. The V end was cut by 0 bases, the J end by 6 bases, with 14 bases between. Germline V gene data show CDR1 as DFQATT and CDR2 as SNEGSKA (reference sequence). The CDR3 DNA sequence: TGCAGTGCTAGAGATTCGCGACTAAGTTCCGGGGAGCTGTTTTTT. Its protein is CSARDSRLSSGELFF.

There are many counts of this clonotype. This chain uses TRBV3-1 with TRBJ2-3, with 9 bases lining up with TRBD2. Germline CDR1 is LGHDT and CDR2 is YNNKEL (reference sequence). The CDR3 has 16 residues. Unmatched junction bases numbered 5, after V lost 0 bases and J lost 4 bases. CDR3 in amino acids: CASSQDGGGGADTQYF. The CDR3 nucleotides are TGTGCCAGCAGCCAAGACGGCGGGGGGGGTGCAGATACGCAGTATTTT.

This clonotype is a singleton in its sample. A far bigger clonotype differs at one base, so this is likely a read error. The chain couples TRBV7-2 to TRBJ2-7; weak D call: TRBD2 (6 bases). The CDR3 is 14 amino acids. V was shortened by 0 bases and J by 7 bases, with 13 bases between the two germline ends. Germline V CDR1 and CDR2: SGHTA, FQGNSA. The CDR3 DNA reads as TGTGCCAGCAGCTTAGCTCTGCGGGGCACGGAGCAGTACTTC. This translates into CASSLALRGTEQYF.

This chain joins TRBV28 and TRBJ2-2; no definite D call. The germline V gene has CDR1 MDHEN and CDR2 SYDVKM. CDR3 length: 15 amino acids. V shed 5 bases and J shed 3 bases, with 13 bases lying between them. The CDR3 DNA follows: TGTGCCAGCAGTCCCCCCATCGGGCACACCGGGGAGCTGTTTTTT. Protein: CASSPPIGHTGELFF.

In its sample, this clonotype was seen many times. The chain combines TRBV28 with TRBJ1-4; D is possibly TRBD1 (5 bases). Germline V CDR1 and CDR2: MDHEN, SYDVKM. Trimming pared 2 bases from V and 7 bases from J, leaving 14 bases between. There are 15 residues in the CDR3. The CDR3 DNA reads as TGTGCCAGCAGTTTAAGTGTGGGGCTGGGTGAAAAACTGTTTTTT. Translated: CASSLSVGLGEKLFF.

This clonotype occurred a few times. The chain has TRBV6-8 and TRBJ2-7; 14 bases map to TRBD2. The germline CDR1 and CDR2 sequences are MNHGY and SAAAGT. J lost 2 bases, V lost 5 bases, and 14 bases had no gene match. CDR3 length equals 19 residues. The CDR3 reads CASSAGLAGASTSPYEQYF. CDR3 nucleotides: TGTGCCAGCAGTGCGGGACTAGCGGGAGCATCCACCTCCCCCTACGAGCAGTACTTC.

This clonotype was counted ten times or more. J is TRBJ1-6 and V is TRBV7-9, with D hard to call. The CDR3 runs 15 residues. Germline loops: CDR1 SEHNR, CDR2 FQNEAQ (reference sequence). Trimming shortened V by 5 bases and J by 7 bases, and 15 bases separated the two germline ends. In nucleotides, the CDR3 is TGTGCCAGCAGCGCACTCCGGTCCAGGAATTCACCCCTCCACTTT. It is translated as CASSALRSRNSPLHF.

The V and J genes are TRBV7-3 and TRBJ2-1, with D possibly TRBD2 on 6 matching bases. CDR3 length: 17 residues. V lost 2 bases and J lost 0, with 14 bases in between. CDR1 is SGHTA and CDR2 is FQGTGA in the germline V gene. CDR3 amino acids: CASSLGLARSSYNEQFF. The CDR3 coding sequence is TGTGCCAGCAGCTTAGGGCTAGCGCGGAGCTCCTACAATGAGCAGTTCTTC.

This clonotype was detected a few times. This sequence joins TRBV4-2 and TRBJ2-5, with D perhaps given as TRBD1 or TRBD2 (7 bases each). Per the germline V gene, CDR1 is LGHNA and CDR2 is YNFKEQ. Trimming took off 0 bases at V and 0 bases at J, with 17 bases between the two ends. The CDR3 extends over 18 amino acids. As DNA, the CDR3 is TGTGCCAGCAGCCAAGATCAGGGGGGGGGAGAGTACCAAGAGACCCAGTACTTC. As protein: CASSQDQGGGEYQETQYF.

In its sample, this clonotype was seen many times. V is TRBV5-1 and J is TRBJ2-2; TRBD1 matches 7 bases. J lost 5 bases, V lost 1 base, and 5 bases had no gene match. This CDR3 spans 15 amino acids. From germline, CDR1 is SGHRS and CDR2 YFSETQ. CDR3 protein: CASSLPGQRTGELFF. The CDR3 DNA sequence: TGCGCCAGCAGCTTGCCGGGACAGAGGACCGGGGAGCTGTTTTTT.